This passage covers 26 T cell receptor beta chains from one sample sequenced in a study of blood T cells in healthy people across ages. PCR was performed a second time for 7 to 11 cycles using a sample-barcoded 5' primer and a J-beta primer mix. TCRdb re-analysed the 5' RACE reads in MiXCR, keeping a single row per CDR3 protein. Of 1.5 million to 2 million distinct CDR3 sequences listed, about two fifths are singletons. The sample comprised blood. These receptors were taken from a human donor in good health.

This clonotype was observed many times. J is TRBJ1-5 and V is TRBV3-1; 8 nucleotides line up with TRBD1. This CDR3 has 14 amino acids. Unmatched junction bases numbered 7, after V lost 3 bases and J lost 9 bases. Germline CDR1 and CDR2: LGHDT and YNNKEL (reference sequence). The CDR3 DNA reads as TGTGCCAGCAGCCAGGACAGGGTTCAATGGCCCCAGCATTTT. Translating gives CASSQDRVQWPQHF.

This clonotype was counted many times. V gene TRBV20-1 combines with J gene TRBJ2-7, with D possibly being TRBD1 (6 bases). Germline-derived CDR1 and CDR2 are DFQATT and SNEGSKA (reference sequence). V was shortened by 5 bases and J by 4 bases, with 15 bases between the two germline ends. This CDR3 is built from 13 residues. The CDR3 here is CSAQGFSSYEQYF. The CDR3 nucleotides are TGCAGTGCTCAGGGGTTTAGTTCTTACGAGCAGTACTTC.

This clonotype was recorded a few times. The chain uses TRBV7-2 and TRBJ2-7; 8 nucleotides line up with TRBD1. Germline lookup yields CDR1 SGHTA and CDR2 FQGNSA. The CDR3 is made up of 15 amino acids. Germline trimming cut 7 bases from V and 6 bases from J; bases unmatched to any gene: 14. CDR3 amino acids: CASTGSGTGYSEQYF. The CDR3, as DNA: TGTGCCAGCACCGGATCCGGGACAGGCTACAGCGAGCAGTACTTC.

This clonotype occurred a few times. The gene calls are TRBV20-1 and TRBJ2-1; D not certain. The CDR3 has 14 residues. CDR1 and CDR2 from the germline V gene are DFQATT and SNEGSKA (reference sequence). With 0 bases removed from V and 2 bases from J, the gap between germline ends came to 8 bases. The DNA of the CDR3 is TGCAGTGCTAGAGATTCTTGGACCTACAATGAGCAGTTCTTC. The encoded protein is CSARDSWTYNEQFF.

The chain joins TRBV12-3 or TRBV12-4 to TRBJ1-1; a possible D gene is TRBD1 (6 bases). Trimming took 4 bases from V and 7 from J, leaving 10 bases between them. The CDR3 extends over 12 amino acids. CDR3 sequence reads: CASSSTGIEAFF. CDR3 in DNA: TGTGCCAGCAGTTCCACAGGGATTGAAGCTTTCTTT.

This chain uses TRBV27 with TRBJ1-2, with 7 bases aligning to TRBD1. Germline-derived CDR1 and CDR2 are MNHEY and SMNVEV (reference sequence). V trimming: 6 bases; J trimming: 5 bases; junction bases outside the gene matches: 12. The length of the CDR3 is 15 residues. The CDR3, as DNA: TGTGCCAGCAGCGATCTTGGACAGGCGCTGTATGGCTACACCTTC. The encoded protein is CASSDLGQALYGYTF.

This clonotype was counted once. The chain employs TRBV5-1 and TRBJ2-3; 8 bases agree with TRBD1. This CDR3 is 14 amino acids long. The germline gives CDR1 SGHRS, CDR2 YFSETQ. The J segment lost 4 bases and the V segment lost 4 bases, leaving 5 bases of the junction unmatched. CDR3 protein: CASSPPTGADTQYF. The CDR3 DNA reads as TGCGCCAGCAGCCCCCCGACAGGGGCAGATACGCAGTATTTT.

The chain has TRBV9 and TRBJ2-7; D gene ambiguous. Germline CDR1 and CDR2: SGDLS and YYNGEE. Trimming pared 4 bases from V and 0 bases from J, leaving 11 bases between. The CDR3 has 14 amino acids. In DNA form, the CDR3 reads TGTGCCAGCAGCCCTACAGTTAGCTCCTACGAGCAGTACTTC. Its translation is CASSPTVSSYEQYF.

J is TRBJ2-5 and V is TRBV15, with 9 bases fitting TRBD1. Judging by the DNA end, TRBJ2-7 fits better; the J call may be wrong. The CDR3 length is 14 residues. The V gene's germline CDR1 is LNHNV and CDR2 YYDKDF (reference sequence). The CDR3 DNA follows: TGTGCCACCAGCACCGGGACAGGGTTCTACGAGCAGTACTTC. Protein product: CATSTGTGFYEQYF.

There are a few counts of this clonotype. CDR3 loop: CASRGWGEDEKLFF. CDR3 nucleotide sequence: TGTGCCAGCCGGGGCTGGGGGGAGGATGAAAAACTGTTTTTT. The gene calls are TRBV27 and TRBJ1-4, with a weak D call TRBD1 (5 bases). Trimming took off 8 bases at V and 6 bases at J, with 16 bases between the two ends. In germline, CDR1 is MNHEY, CDR2 SMNVEV (reference sequence). The CDR3 runs 14 residues.

V gene TRBV5-1 combines with J gene TRBJ2-1; 12 bases are a match to TRBD1. CDR3 size: 17 residues. Trimming cost V 1 base and J 8 bases; bases outside gene matches: 10. Germline V gene lookup returns CDR1 SGHRS and CDR2 YFSETQ. The chain's CDR3 is CASSLTTGTGGFDEQFF. The CDR3 DNA is TGCGCCAGCAGCTTGACCACCGGGACAGGGGGCTTCGATGAGCAGTTCTTC.

This clonotype has at least ten counts. The chain has TRBV4-2 and TRBJ2-4, with 8 bases that match TRBD1. The V and J ends lost 0 bases and 9 bases, in that order; junction bases with no gene match: 10. Germline V gene data show CDR1 as LGHNA and CDR2 as YNFKEQ. This CDR3 is built from 16 residues. The CDR3 is CASSQEKATGGGIQYF. The CDR3 nucleotides are TGTGCCAGCAGCCAAGAAAAGGCAACAGGGGGAGGCATTCAGTACTTC.

V usage is TRBV5-5 and J usage is TRBJ1-1; D call uncertain. The V and J ends lost 0 bases and 10 bases respectively, with 13 bases between them. CDR3 length: 13 amino acids. The germline V gene encodes CDR1 SGHKS and CDR2 YYEKEE (reference sequence). CDR3 in amino acids: CASSLDRARGAFF. The CDR3 DNA follows: TGTGCCAGCAGCTTGGATAGGGCCCGAGGAGCTTTCTTT.

On this clonotype: It may be a read error: a sequence one base away is much more abundant. This chain joins TRBV7-3 and TRBJ1-6, with 9 bases matching TRBD1. The CDR3 is 16 amino acids. With V trimmed by 2 bases and J by 8 bases, 7 bases remained unmatched. CDR1 SGHTA and CDR2 FQGTGA come from the germline V gene. CDR3 nucleotides: TGTGCCAGCAGCTTAGGTCCGGGACAGGGCGATTCACCCCTCCACTTT. This gives the protein CASSLGPGQGDSPLHF.

This chain links TRBV6-2 or TRBV6-3 with TRBJ2-1; TRBD2 is a possible D gene (5 bases). Germline V gene data show CDR1 as MNHEY and CDR2 as SVGEGT. This CDR3 contains 15 residues. The V and J ends lost 0 bases and 6 bases respectively, with 12 bases between them. The DNA of the CDR3 is TGTGCCAGCAGTTACTCCCTAGACTATCTCAATGAGCAGTTCTTC. As protein: CASSYSLDYLNEQFF.

This chain joins TRBV18 and TRBJ1-1; perhaps TRBD1 as D (5 bases). V was trimmed by 6 bases and J by 7 bases, leaving 15 bases between them. CDR3 length equals 13 residues. CDR1 and CDR2 (germline): KGHSH, LQKENI. CDR3 amino acids: CASSLGRGNEAFF. CDR3 DNA sequence: TGTGCCAGCTCCCTTGGACGGGGCAATGAAGCTTTCTTT.

The chain is built from TRBV12-5 and TRBJ2-1; 14 bases are shared with TRBD2. Germline CDR1 reads LGHNT; CDR2 reads FRNRAP. The CDR3 covers 18 residues. With V trimmed by 1 base and J by 8 bases, 10 bases remained unmatched. CDR3 nucleotides: TGTGCTAGTGGTTTGGCTCGGACTAGCGGGGGGCCCGTCCATGAGCAGTTCTTC. Amino acids: CASGLARTSGGPVHEQFF.

As to this clonotype: At one of its ends the junction is not consistent with the germline gene, which may arise from a read error. The CDR3 DNA reads TGCGGCGTTGAATCTCTGAACACTGAAGCTTTCTTT. It codes for CGVESLNTEAFF. The rearrangement links TRBV29-1 to TRBJ1-1; D is ambiguous. The CDR3 covers 12 residues. CDR1 is SQVTM and CDR2 is ANQGSEA in the germline V gene. The full variable domain, in which reference TRBV29-1 and TRBJ1-1 provide the parts outside the CDR3, is SAVISQKPSRDICQRGTSLTIQCQVDSQVTMMFWYRQQPGQSLTLIATANQGSEATYESGFVIDKFPISRPNLTFSTLTVSNMSPEDSSIYLCGVESLNTEAFFGQGTRLTVV.

The chain combines TRBV29-1 with TRBJ2-1; 8 bases align to TRBD2. The CDR3 is 13 residues long. Germline-derived CDR1 and CDR2 are SQVTM and ANQGSEA. V lost 3 bases, J lost 10 bases, and 8 bases stayed unmatched. CDR3 protein: CSVDRGGPGEQFF. The CDR3 coding sequence is TGCAGCGTTGATCGGGGGGGGCCGGGCGAGCAGTTCTTC.

This sequence joins TRBV7-9 and TRBJ2-1, with TRBD1 matching over 9 bases. This CDR3 spans 14 amino acids. The V gene end was trimmed by 5 bases and the J gene end by 8 bases; junction bases not matched to a gene: 7. CDR1 and CDR2 (germline): SEHNR, FQNEAQ (reference sequence). In nucleotides, the CDR3 is TGTGCCAGCAGCGGCTGGGACAGGGTGTATGAGCAGTTCTTC. It encodes CASSGWDRVYEQFF.

This sequence joins TRBV2 and TRBJ1-1; D unclear. The length of the CDR3 is 13 residues. The germline V gene encodes CDR1 SNHLY and CDR2 FYNNEI. The V gene lost 4 bases and the J gene lost 3 bases, with 9 bases spanning the gap. The CDR3 loop is CASSVKEDTEAFF. CDR3 in DNA: TGTGCCAGCAGTGTGAAGGAGGACACTGAAGCTTTCTTT. Complete variable domain (other parts from reference TRBV2 and TRBJ1-1): EPEVTQTPSHQVTQMGQEVILRCVPISNHLYFYWYRQILGQKVEFLVSFYNNEISEKSEIFDDQFSVERPDGSNFTLKIRSTKLEDSAMYFCASSVKEDTEAFFGQGTRLTVV.

The J gene is TRBJ2-5, the V gene TRBV15; 8 bases are shared with TRBD2. With V trimmed by 1 base and J by 2 bases, 3 bases remained unmatched. The CDR3 has 15 residues. Looked up from germline, CDR1 is LNHNV and CDR2 is YYDKDF (reference sequence). Written as DNA, the CDR3 is TGTGCCACCAGCAGAGCCGGGGGGGGGCAAGAGACCCAGTACTTC. Its translation: CATSRAGGGQETQYF.

The chain carries TRBV6-4 and TRBJ1-2; no definite D call. The germline V gene encodes CDR1 MRHNA and CDR2 SNTAGT. The length of the CDR3 is 17 residues. V lost 0 bases, J lost 6 bases, and 20 bases lay in between. CDR3 in amino acids: CASSDSNPPGFFDGYTF. As DNA, the CDR3 is TGTGCCAGCAGTGACTCGAATCCGCCGGGATTTTTCGATGGCTACACCTTC.

This clonotype was seen only a few times. The chain combines TRBV29-1 with TRBJ2-5, with TRBD1 identical over 10 bases. CDR3 length: 15 amino acids. The germline V gene encodes CDR1 SQVTM and CDR2 ANQGSEA. The V segment lost 4 bases and the J segment 3 bases; nucleotides outside the gene matches: 8. The CDR3 DNA follows: TGCAGCGTTGGGGGAGCCGGGACAGGGGAAGAGACCCAGTACTTC. Its translation: CSVGGAGTGEETQYF.

This clonotype has a single count. V and J are TRBV18 and TRBJ1-1; D not certain. Germline CDR1 reads KGHSH; CDR2 reads LQKENI. V lost 5 bases to trimming and J lost 9 bases, with 13 bases between them. There are 12 residues in the CDR3. CDR3 sequence: CASSLEVPKAFF. The CDR3 DNA follows: TGTGCCAGCTCATTAGAAGTTCCGAAAGCTTTCTTT. Variable domain in full (rest from reference TRBV18 and TRBJ1-1): NAGVMQNPRHLVRRRGQEARLRCSPMKGHSHVYWYRQLPEEGLKFMVYLQKENIIDESGMPKERFSAEFPKEGPSILRIQQVVRGDSAAYFCASSLEVPKAFFGQGTRLTVV.

V and J are TRBV20-1 and TRBJ2-3; TRBD2 matches at 12 bases. CDR1 is DFQATT, CDR2 SNEGSKA, per germline (reference sequence). The CDR3 has 14 residues. V was clipped by 6 bases and J by 3 bases; unmatched bases: 4. The CDR3: CSAKLAGGTDTQYF. Here the CDR3 DNA reads TGCAGTGCCAAACTAGCGGGGGGTACAGATACGCAGTATTTT.